A single sample gave rise to the 13 T cell receptor beta chains below, sequenced in a study of neoadjuvant nivolumab and ipilimumab in lung cancer. The assay was immunoSEQ multiplex PCR, and TCRdb's table has in-frame clones only and misses some. The data show 26,000 or so clones, approximately 80% seen once. The sequencing used peripheral blood, collected before neoadjuvant nivolumab, alone or with ipilimumab. The source of these receptors is an adult with non-small cell lung cancer.

The chain couples TRBV10-2 to TRBJ2-5, with 7 nucleotides matching TRBD1. The V gene end was trimmed by 5 bases and the J gene end by 2 bases; junction bases not matched to a gene: 5. The CDR3 consists of 14 residues. The germline V gene encodes CDR1 WSHSY and CDR2 SAAADI. As DNA, the CDR3 is TGCGCCAGCAGTAAGGACAGGTTACAAGAGACCCAGTACTTC. This codes for CASSKDRLQETQYF.

This sequence joins TRBV28 and TRBJ1-4, with D uncertain. This CDR3 has 13 residues. Germline CDR1 MDHEN, CDR2 SYDVKM. Here the CDR3 DNA reads TGTGCTACTCTTACGAGGTCTAATGAAAAACTGTTTTTT. Its translation is CATLTRSNEKLFF.

The gene calls are TRBV5-1 and TRBJ2-5, with 10 bases lining up with TRBD1. The trim removed 4 bases at V and 5 bases at J, leaving 8 bases unmatched. Germline CDR1 SGHRS, CDR2 YFSETQ. The CDR3 sequence is 15 residues long. Written as DNA, the CDR3 is TGCGCCAGCAGCGTCAGACAGGGGGCGGGTGAGACCCAGTACTTC. Translation gives CASSVRQGAGETQYF.

The V and J genes are TRBV6-1 and TRBJ1-1; no firm D call. The CDR3 totals 14 residues. The germline V and J ends were trimmed by 6 bases and 3 bases, with 14 bases remaining between them. Germline CDR1 MNHNS, CDR2 SASEGT. In nucleotides, the CDR3 is TGTGCCAGCAGCCAGGCTTGGGGATACACTGAAGCTTTCTTT. Protein: CASSQAWGYTEAFF.

The rearrangement joins TRBV27 to TRBJ2-5; the match to TRBD2 covers 12 bases. Germline-derived CDR1 and CDR2 are MNHEY and SMNVEV (reference sequence). Unmatched junction bases numbered 6, after V lost 5 bases and J lost 2 bases. The CDR3 is 16 amino acids. CDR3 amino acids: CASSPTGTSGQETQYF. CDR3 nucleotides: TGTGCCAGCAGTCCTACTGGGACTAGCGGGCAAGAGACCCAGTACTTC.

This chain uses TRBV7-3 with TRBJ2-3, with D perhaps TRBD2 (5 bases). Trimming took 5 bases from V and 5 from J, leaving 11 bases between them. Germline assignment: CDR1 SGHTA and CDR2 FQGTGA. CDR3 length equals 13 residues. The CDR3 protein is CASSPERGDTQYF. DNA of the CDR3: TGTGCCAGCAGCCCCGAACGGGGAGATACGCAGTATTTT.

The genes are TRBV11-2 and TRBJ2-7; a possible D gene is TRBD1 (5 bases). CDR1 and CDR2 from the germline V gene are SGHAT and FQNNGV. This CDR3 has 14 amino acids. V was cut by 6 bases and J by 5 bases, with 17 bases left in between. CDR3 sequence reads: CASRGPTVRDEQYF. DNA for the CDR3: TGTGCCAGCAGGGGGCCGACGGTGCGCGACGAGCAGTACTTC.

This sequence joins TRBV19 and TRBJ2-5; no clear D. V shed 6 bases and J shed 9 bases, with 17 bases lying between them. Germline CDR1 reads LNHDA; CDR2 reads SQIVND (reference sequence). CDR3 length: 13 residues. The CDR3 here is CASSISRGEPQYF. In DNA form, the CDR3 reads TGTGCCAGTAGCATATCCCGAGGCGAGCCCCAGTACTTC.

For this clone: One end of the junction does not line up with germline, which may come from a read error. The J gene is TRBJ1-1, the V gene TRBV11-2; D is ambiguous. The CDR3 contains 15 residues. Germline V gives CDR1 SGHAT, CDR2 FQNNGV. The CDR3: CASSIDGQADTEAFF. CDR3 DNA sequence: TGTGCCAGCAGCATAGACGGGCAAGCTGACACTGAAGCTTTCTTT.

The V gene is TRBV6-6, the J gene TRBJ1-6, with unresolved D. Germline V CDR1 and CDR2: MNHNY, SVGAGI (reference sequence). The CDR3 sequence is 13 residues long. Trimming removed 8 bases from V and 5 bases from J, with 10 bases in between. CDR3 in amino acids: CASGDIDNSPLHF. The CDR3 nucleotides read TGTGCCAGCGGGGATATTGATAATTCACCCCTCCACTTT.

This clone was seen just once. The gene calls are TRBV4-2 and TRBJ1-1; TRBD1 matches 10 bases. This CDR3 has 18 amino acids. Germline-derived CDR1 and CDR2 are LGHNA and YNFKEQ. After removal of 0 bases from V and 0 bases from J, the junction contained 7 bases not matched to a gene. Here the CDR3 DNA reads TGTGCCAGCAGCCAAGACCCCGGGACAGGGGCCATGAACACTGAAGCTTTCTTT. Translating it yields CASSQDPGTGAMNTEAFF.

This clone was picked up a small number of times. The V gene is TRBV5-4, the J gene TRBJ1-1; possibly TRBD1 for D (5 bases). The CDR3 length is 15 residues. Germline CDR1 is SGHNT and CDR2 is YYREEE (reference sequence). V was clipped by 0 bases and J by 1 base, with 10 bases between them. The CDR3 bases are TGTGCCAGCAGCTTGGTCGGGGCGGCGAACACTGAAGCTTTCTTT. Translating gives CASSLVGAANTEAFF.

This chain links TRBV25-1 with TRBJ2-1, with TRBD1 matching over 9 bases. Germline V lookup: CDR1 MGHDK, CDR2 SYGVNS. V dropped 6 bases and J dropped 8; count of bases not matched to a gene: 11. This CDR3 has 15 residues. Written as DNA, the CDR3 is TGTGCCAGCAGGAGATTGGGACAGGGTCCGGATGAGCAGTTCTTC. It codes for CASRRLGQGPDEQFF.